These 23 T cell receptor beta chains share one sample of origin, sequenced in a study of T cell responses to AZD1222 COVID-19 vaccine. The protocol was immunoSEQ multiplex PCR, while the TCRdb copy is restricted to in-frame clones and leaves out a portion. The sample has 120,000 to 150,000 clones, about 92% seen once. The input for sequencing was peripheral blood, taken 28 days after the second AZD1222 dose. These receptors were taken from an adult who received the AZD1222 COVID-19 vaccine.

This sequence joins TRBV3-1 (or the pseudogene TRBV3-2) and TRBJ2-7, with 7 bases identical to TRBD2. Trimming cost V 5 bases and J 3 bases; bases outside gene matches: 10. CDR3 size: 15 residues. Per the germline V gene, CDR1 is LGHDT and CDR2 is YNNKEL (reference sequence). CDR3 coding DNA: TGTGCCAGCAGCACGGGCGGGAGTGGGGGCTACGAGCAGTACTTC. Translation: CASSTGGSGGYEQYF.

The chain couples TRBV28 to TRBJ2-3; TRBD2 matches 11 bases. After removal of 1 base from V and 5 bases from J, the junction contained 5 bases not matched to a gene. CDR3 length: 16 residues. Germline lookup yields CDR1 MDHEN and CDR2 SYDVKM. In nucleotides, the CDR3 is TGTGCCAGCAGTTTATCTAGCGGGAGGTTTCAAGATACGCAGTATTTT. Encoded protein: CASSLSSGRFQDTQYF.

V is TRBV6-5 and J is TRBJ2-7; D remains ambiguous. Trimming pared 5 bases from V and 4 bases from J, leaving 15 bases between. CDR1 is MNHEY and CDR2 is SVGAGI in the germline V gene. The CDR3 is 14 amino acids. The CDR3 nucleotides are TGTGCCAGCAGTCCCCACCGAGTGGAATACGAGCAGTACTTC. Protein sequence: CASSPHRVEYEQYF.

This clone was counted a single time. The chain employs TRBV2 and TRBJ1-1, with 8 positions matching TRBD1. Germline V gene lookup returns CDR1 SNHLY and CDR2 FYNNEI. This CDR3 has 14 residues. V lost 9 bases, J lost 6 bases, and 12 bases stayed unmatched. This CDR3 is CASLIRTGQAEAFF. CDR3 nucleotide sequence: TGTGCCAGTCTAATACGGACAGGGCAGGCTGAAGCTTTCTTT. The variable domain in full, with the rest retrieved from reference TRBV2 and TRBJ1-1, is EPEVTQTPSHQVTQMGQEVILRCVPISNHLYFYWYRQILGQKVEFLVSFYNNEISEKSEIFDDQFSVERPDGSNFTLKIRSTKLEDSAMYFCASLIRTGQAEAFFGQGTRLTVV.

This rearrangement joins TRBV9 to TRBJ2-2; D might be TRBD2 (6 bases). CDR1 is SGDLS, CDR2 YYNGEE, per germline. Trimming left V 3 bases short and J 2 bases short, with 14 bases between. The CDR3 totals 16 residues. The DNA for the CDR3 is TGTGCCAGCAGCGCCCCGGGGGAAAGAAACACCGGGGAGCTGTTTTTT. Its translation: CASSAPGERNTGELFF.

CDR3 in DNA: TGTGCCAGCAGCCGGGGATTGGGCTATGGCTACACCTTC. Residues: CASSRGLGYGYTF. The V gene is TRBV6-9, the J gene TRBJ1-2; D gene uncertain. This CDR3 is built from 13 residues. CDR1 and CDR2 (germline): MNHGY, SVAAGI. Trimming shortened V by 6 bases and J by 4 bases, and 12 bases separated the two germline ends.

The chain carries TRBV30 and TRBJ2-1, with D possibly matching TRBD2 (6 bases). Germline assignment: CDR1 GTSNPN and CDR2 SVGIG (reference sequence). The CDR3 runs to 15 residues. Deletions cut 0 bases from V and 8 bases from J, with 17 bases between. The chain's CDR3 is CAWSVLGGGIDEQFF. As DNA, the CDR3 is TGTGCCTGGAGTGTACTGGGTGGCGGGATCGATGAGCAGTTCTTC. The variable domain in full, completed from reference TRBV30 and TRBJ2-1, reads SQTIHQWPATLVQPVGSPLSLECTVEGTSNPNLYWYRQAAGRGLQLLFYSVGIGQISSEVPQNLSASRPQDRQFILSSKKLLLSDSGFYLCAWSVLGGGIDEQFFGPGTRLTVL.

This chain connects TRBV19 to TRBJ2-7, with D perhaps being TRBD1 or TRBD2 (6 bases each). This CDR3 is built from 14 residues. Germline loops: CDR1 LNHDA, CDR2 SQIVND (reference sequence). Deletions cut 8 bases from V and 3 bases from J, with 17 bases between. CDR3 sequence (DNA): TGTGCCAGTCCCTCTGGGGGGCTCATCTACGAGCAGTACTTC. As protein: CASPSGGLIYEQYF.

This clone was seen a handful of times. The chain employs TRBV30 and TRBJ2-1; 8 bases are a match to TRBD2. This CDR3 is 15 amino acids long. J lost 8 bases, V lost 2 bases, and 11 bases had no gene match. Per germline, CDR1 GTSNPN and CDR2 SVGIG (reference sequence). The chain's CDR3 is CAWSRLGLASDEQFF. The CDR3 DNA reads TGTGCCTGGAGTCGCCTCGGACTAGCCAGTGATGAGCAGTTCTTC.

This clone was seen only a few times. J is TRBJ1-2 and V is TRBV11-2, with a possible D match to TRBD1 (5 bases). Trimming took off 0 bases at V and 12 bases at J, with 11 bases between the two ends. CDR1 SGHAT and CDR2 FQNNGV come from the germline V gene. The CDR3 has 12 residues. CDR3 DNA sequence: TGTGCCAGCAGCTTAGAAGGGACCGGGGACACCTTC. Translated, it gives CASSLEGTGDTF.

This clone has more than one count but fewer than ten. The J gene is TRBJ2-7, the V gene TRBV6-2 or TRBV6-3; D is uncertain. Trimming left V 2 bases short and J 3 bases short, with 5 bases between. The CDR3 totals 12 residues. Germline lookup yields CDR1 MNHEY and CDR2 SVGEGT. CDR3 nucleotides: TGTGCCAGCAGTTACGGCCACTACGAGCAGTACTTC. The encoded protein is CASSYGHYEQYF.

The chain is built from TRBV11-3 and TRBJ1-6, with a possible D match to TRBD1 (5 bases). CDR1 and CDR2 from the germline V gene are SGHNT and YENEEA. Trimming removed 3 bases from V and 9 bases from J, with 18 bases in between. The CDR3 is 16 residues long. In DNA, the CDR3 is TGTGCCAGCAGCTTCGGAGGAGGGGATGTGGGTTCACCCCTCCACTTT. This translates into CASSFGGGDVGSPLHF.

V usage is TRBV7-2 and J usage is TRBJ1-2, with TRBD1 matching over 7 bases. Germline lookup yields CDR1 SGHTA and CDR2 FQGNSA. The CDR3 loop spans 14 amino acids. Unmatched junction bases numbered 10, after V lost 4 bases and J lost 8 bases. The CDR3 region is CASSSRQGTVGYTF. CDR3 coding DNA: TGTGCCAGCAGCTCCCGACAGGGAACAGTCGGCTACACCTTC.

The chain recombines TRBV5-1 with TRBJ1-3; D perhaps matches TRBD1 (5 bases). Germline CDR1 SGHRS, CDR2 YFSETQ. The CDR3 covers 16 residues. V was cut by 4 bases and J by 0 bases, with 14 bases left in between. The CDR3 reads CASSAIDRLSGNTIYF. The CDR3 nucleotides are TGCGCCAGCAGCGCTATTGACAGACTCTCTGGAAACACCATATATTTT.

The sample holds one count of this clone. The chain employs TRBV19 and TRBJ2-6; no firm D call. V gave up 5 bases and J gave up 0 bases, with 11 bases separating them. CDR1 and CDR2 (germline): LNHDA, SQIVND (reference sequence). The CDR3 extends over 16 amino acids. The CDR3 region is CASSAFLRSGANVLTF. CDR3 sequence (DNA): TGTGCCAGTAGTGCCTTTTTGCGCTCTGGGGCCAACGTCCTGACTTTC.

The chain carries TRBV25-1 and TRBJ2-7; D ambiguous. The germline V gene encodes CDR1 MGHDK and CDR2 SYGVNS. The CDR3 has 11 residues. V gave up 5 bases and J gave up 5 bases, with 7 bases separating them. The CDR3 is CASSNAHEQYF. In nucleotides, the CDR3 is TGTGCCAGCAGTAATGCGCACGAGCAGTACTTC.

The chain couples TRBV3-1 (or the pseudogene TRBV3-2) to TRBJ2-3; 12 positions match TRBD2. The CDR3 loop spans 22 amino acids. V gave up 0 bases and J gave up 4 bases; unmatched junction bases: 20. CDR1 and CDR2 from the germline V gene are LGHDT and YNNKEL (reference sequence). CDR3 region: CASSQDLAFSASGREEPDTQYF. The CDR3, as DNA: TGTGCCAGCAGCCAAGATCTGGCTTTTTCGGCTAGCGGGAGGGAGGAGCCAGATACGCAGTATTTT.

The rearrangement uses TRBV27 and TRBJ2-7; 10 bases fit TRBD1. The length of the CDR3 is 15 residues. The germline V gene encodes CDR1 MNHEY and CDR2 SMNVEV (reference sequence). V was clipped by 5 bases and J by 3 bases; unmatched bases: 7. CDR3 residues: CASSPTGGAHYEQYF. The DNA of the CDR3 is TGTGCCAGCAGTCCGACAGGGGGCGCTCACTACGAGCAGTACTTC.

This clone occurred a few times. The chain uses TRBV7-2 and TRBJ1-5, with 8 bases fitting TRBD1. Germline V gene sequence: CDR1 SGHTA, CDR2 FQGNSA. With 2 bases clipped from V and 5 bases from J, the junction kept 8 bases outside the gene matches. The CDR3 is made up of 16 amino acids. CDR3 DNA sequence: TGTGCCAGCAGCTTAAGGGCCAGGGGGCAGGATCAGCCCCAGCATTTT. It is translated as CASSLRARGQDQPQHF.

Remarks on this clone: Germline is not matched at one junction end, which may reflect a read error. CDR3 amino acids: CASSTTTSGESF. Here the CDR3 DNA reads TGTGCCAGCAGTACGACGACTAGCGGCGAAAGCTTC. This chain uses TRBV6-6 with TRBJ2-7; TRBD2 aligns across 9 bases. CDR1 MNHNY and CDR2 SVGAGI come from the germline V gene (reference sequence). This CDR3 region has 12 residues.

The rearrangement links TRBV29-1 to TRBJ1-1; 10 bases are a match to TRBD1. This CDR3 spans 15 amino acids. V trimming: 4 bases; J trimming: 1 base; junction bases outside the gene matches: 6. Germline lookup yields CDR1 SQVTM and CDR2 ANQGSEA. In DNA, the CDR3 is TGCAGCGTTGGGGACAGGGGCGCAGGGAACACTGAAGCTTTCTTT. It is translated as CSVGDRGAGNTEAFF.

This rearrangement joins TRBV25-1 to TRBJ2-5; D is tentatively TRBD1 or TRBD2 (6 bases each). This CDR3 contains 14 residues. Between the trimmed V and J ends, which lost 3 bases and 4 bases, there was a span of 12 bases. Germline V gene sequence: CDR1 MGHDK, CDR2 SYGVNS. CDR3 residues: CASSDSGGGETQYF. As DNA, the CDR3 is TGTGCCAGCAGTGACTCCGGAGGGGGAGAGACCCAGTACTTC.

This sequence joins TRBV19 and TRBJ1-3; D unresolved. Trimming stripped 3 bases from V and 2 bases from J, with 2 bases between. Looked up from germline, CDR1 is LNHDA and CDR2 is SQIVND (reference sequence). CDR3 length equals 12 residues. The CDR3 protein is CASSIPGNTIYF. The CDR3, as DNA: TGTGCCAGTAGTATCCCTGGAAACACCATATATTTT. The variable domain in full, with the rest retrieved from reference TRBV19 and TRBJ1-3, is DGGITQSPKYLFRKEGQNVTLSCEQNLNHDAMYWYRQDPGQGLRLIYYSQIVNDFQKGDIAEGYSVSREKKESFPLTVTSAQKNPTAFYLCASSIPGNTIYFGEGSWLTVV.